The T cell receptor beta chain under discussion was sequenced for a study of T cell responses to AZD1222 COVID-19 vaccine (dated by TCRdb to about 2021). Looking at the study overall: A total of under 250 trial participants underwent TCR sequencing, of whom 207 had received two doses of AZD1222 and approximately 26 had received two doses of the MenACWY control vaccine. Trial participants were enrolled by age into 18-55, 56-69 and 70-plus year subgroups, with roughly 160, 29 and 62 TCR-sequenced participants respectively. What the study reported, not specific to this receptor: After two AZD1222 doses, both the breadth and the depth of spike-specific TCRs were significantly higher than at day 0 and than in MenACWY recipients. In the small 56-69-year group, the increase in depth fell short of significance, most likely because of low power. Participants were mostly white British, with more females than males. The authors suggested clonal diversity may have been underestimated. No day 14 peak-response samples were available, so repertoires were characterized only after the peak T cell response. The whole spike protein was spanned by vaccine-associated CD4 TCRs, and dominant responses were seen in regions 160-218 and 743-854. Nearly half of unique spike-specific TCRs reportedly recognized epitopes outside regions mutated in the B.1.351 and B.1.1.7 variants. Conclusions about previously exposed vaccinees are limited because only a handful of AZD1222 recipients were SARS-CoV-2 seropositive at baseline.

The CDR3 regions of human TCRbeta chains were analyzed by immunosequencing. The original pipeline was this. Repertoire TCRs were matched against a reference library of SARS-CoV-2-specific TCRs generated with the MIRA antigen-specificity platform. Breadth meant the fraction of unique TCRs that were SARS-CoV-2-associated, whereas depth meant the fraction of total T cells that were SARS-CoV-2-associated. Using the MIRA data, every spike-specific TCR was mapped to the spike region that the TCR reacted to and assigned to either a CD4 or a CD8 class. Log10-transformed breadth and depth values were compared by one-way ANOVA with Sidak's multiple comparisons tests. Sourced from immuneACCESS, this table was stored by TCRdb with only in-frame sequences that have V and J called. A share of the clones is absent; for the studies checked, an unresolved V gene accounts for under half, and the remainder has no known explanation. Clonal size and the V and J genes are those of that table, whereas D and trimming came from the DNA. Counted in this sample were about 83,000 clones; more than 85% of them appeared once. 28% of the sample is taken by the ten largest.

For CDR1 and CDR2, the germline V gene lists SGHRS and YFSETQ. The CDR3 numbers 15 residues from cysteine through phenylalanine. Only CDR3 DNA remains: 45 bases, in frame from the first base. At the junction V is shortened by 2 bases and J by 1 base, with 9 bases in between. As concerns this clone: Its cognate antigen has yet to be identified. Within one base of it there is no much larger clone, and no base qualities were kept.

The label giving this sample's time point can be read as: about 28 days (+/-7) after the second vaccine dose. AZD1222 recipients given second doses at about 4 weeks or at about 12 weeks were pooled, since spike-specific TCR depth and breadth were not found to differ between the two schedules. Samples from vaccinated people were obtained from the UK trials COV001 and COV002, which included a single-blind randomized controlled phase 2/3 trial of AZD1222 (ChAdOx1 nCoV-19) in healthy adults. For TCRbeta chain sequencing, PBMC samples were collected from trial participants at day 0 and at day 28 after the second dose.

The chain employs TRBV5-1 and TRBJ2-2; the D gene is perhaps TRBD2, from 6 matching bases. This clonotype was obtained from an adult who received the AZD1222 COVID-19 vaccine. The sequencing used peripheral blood, collected 28 days after the second AZD1222 dose. The DNA sequence follows: TGCGCCAGCAGCTTCACCGGGGGGAACACCGGGGAGCTGTTTTTT. It translates as CASSFTGGNTGELFF.